A single sample is the source of the 5 T cell receptor beta chains below, sequenced in a study of breast tumors, draining lymph nodes, adjacent tissues. Breast cancer patients provided tissue from their axillary draining lymph nodes. TCRdb independently ran MiXCR on the multiplex PCR reads; one entry per CDR3 protein. Among around 230,000 distinct CDR3 sequences listed, less than 45% were seen once. Source material: axillary lymph node tissue. The receptors here all came from a female donor with breast cancer. Some clones in this sample may be carry-over from other donors' samples.

In the case of this clonotype: A much larger clonotype is one base distant, so this may be a read error. The CDR3 DNA reads as TGTGCCAGCAGTCACTCGAGAGCCGGGACAGGGAGCACAGATACGCAGTATTTT. Protein sequence: CASSHSRAGTGSTDTQYF. This sequence joins TRBV6-6 and TRBJ2-3; 9 nucleotides line up with TRBD1. CDR1 and CDR2 (germline): MNHNY, SVGAGI (reference sequence). The CDR3 runs 18 residues.

The chain combines TRBV15 with TRBJ2-1, with D perhaps TRBD2 (5 bases). Germline CDR1 is LNHNV and CDR2 is YYDKDF (reference sequence). The CDR3 covers 16 residues. Trimming pared 0 bases from V and 6 bases from J, leaving 15 bases between. CDR3 nucleotide sequence: TGTGCCACCAGCAGAGAAGCGGTGGGGTTTCGCAATGAGCAGTTCTTC. Translated, it gives CATSREAVGFRNEQFF. Supplemented by reference TRBV15 and TRBJ2-1, the full variable domain reads DAMVIQNPRYQVTQFGKPVTLSCSQTLNHNVMYWYQQKSSQAPKLLFHYYDKDFNNEADTPDNFQSRRPNTSFCFLDIRSPGLGDTAMYLCATSREAVGFRNEQFFGPGTRLTVL.

The chain is built from TRBV24-1 and TRBJ2-7; D is perhaps TRBD2 (6 bases). CDR3 length: 14 amino acids. Germline CDR1 KGHDR, CDR2 SFDVKD. Deletions cut 2 bases from V and 4 bases from J, with 11 bases between. In nucleotides, the CDR3 is TGTGCCACCAGTGATTCTGGGGCGGGGTACGAGCAGTACTTC. This gives the protein CATSDSGAGYEQYF.

The sample holds many counts of this clonotype. The rearrangement uses TRBV11-2 and TRBJ2-2, with 8 bases identical to TRBD1. The CDR3 is made up of 15 amino acids. Germline V gives CDR1 SGHAT, CDR2 FQNNGV. V gave up 2 bases and J gave up 3 bases; unmatched junction bases: 2. The CDR3 loop is CASSLQGAYTGELFF. The DNA of the CDR3 is TGTGCCAGCAGCTTACAGGGGGCCTACACCGGGGAGCTGTTTTTT.

In this sample, this clonotype turned up many times. The chain couples TRBV15 to TRBJ2-1; 8 nucleotides match TRBD2. This CDR3 has 14 residues. Germline trimming cut 6 bases from V and 7 bases from J; bases unmatched to any gene: 8. The germline V gene has CDR1 LNHNV and CDR2 YYDKDF (reference sequence). Here the CDR3 DNA reads TGTGCCACCAGTATAGGACTAGCTGGGAATGAGCAGTTCTTC. Translating it yields CATSIGLAGNEQFF.